The rows below give T cell receptor beta chains drawn from one sample of a study of neurological immune-mediated disorders. TCRdb called the 5' RACE reads again in MiXCR, with one record for every CDR3 protein. The repertoire holds about 58,000 distinct CDR3 sequences, with around 2.3% as singletons. The material sequenced was PBMCs. The receptors stem from a man aged 50 to 60 with multiple sclerosis. CDR3s include the opening cysteine and the closing phenylalanine or tryptophan. The D gene is left open where the match is weak. Only part of the rows carry a size: once, few, many, or a class if the clone is expanded.

V gene,J gene,D gene,clone size,CDR3 protein,CDR3 DNA
TRBV5-5,TRBJ2-6,TRBD1,many,CASSVLLRDRVVSGANVLTF,TGTGCCAGCAGCGTCTTGCTACGGGACAGGGTAGTCTCTGGGGCCAACGTCCTGACTTTC
TRBV24-1,TRBJ2-7,-,many,CATSDLRGFEQYF,TGTGCCACCAGTGATTTGAGGGGATTCGAGCAGTACTTC
TRBV3-1,TRBJ2-7,TRBD2,-,CASISVGGKSYEQYF,TGTGCCAGCATCTCGGTCGGGGGGAAGTCCTACGAGCAGTACTTC
TRBV5-5,TRBJ1-5,-,many,CASSPAYRGSYQPQHF,TGTGCCAGCAGCCCGGCGTACAGAGGCAGCTATCAGCCCCAGCATTTT
TRBV5-1,TRBJ2-6,TRBD1,many,CASSLAGTGISGANVLTF,TGCGCCAGCAGCTTGGCCGGGACAGGGATCTCTGGGGCCAACGTCCTGACTTTC
TRBV5-1,TRBJ1-1,TRBD1,many,CASTWGQGGTEAFF,TGCGCCAGCACCTGGGGACAGGGGGGTACTGAAGCTTTCTTT
TRBV20-1,TRBJ2-5,-,many,CSAPDPKRYQETQYF,TGCAGTGCCCCAGACCCAAAGAGGTACCAAGAGACCCAGTACTTC
TRBV3-1,TRBJ1-1,-,many,CASSQDIYRAAFF,TGTGCCAGCAGCCAAGATATATACAGGGCTGCTTTCTTT
TRBV20-1,TRBJ2-5,-,many,CSARSLTRGQETQYF,TGCAGTGCTAGGTCTCTAACTAGGGGTCAAGAGACCCAGTACTTC
TRBV7-2,TRBJ2-3,TRBD1,many,CASSHDRATQYF,TGTGCCAGCAGCCACGACAGGGCTACGCAGTATTTT
TRBV6-5,TRBJ1-4,TRBD1,many,CASSSRQGIGEKLFF,TGTGCCAGCAGTTCCCGACAGGGGATAGGTGAAAAACTGTTTTTT
TRBV2,TRBJ2-5,TRBD1,many,CASLLGAGGQQETQYF,TGTGCCAGTCTCCTCGGGGCAGGGGGACAGCAAGAGACCCAGTACTTC
TRBV20-1,TRBJ1-4,TRBD1,many,CSARDRGANEKLFF,TGCAGTGCGCGGGACAGGGGGGCTAATGAAAAACTGTTTTTT
TRBV12-3/TRBV12-4,TRBJ2-7,-,many,CASSFGDGSYEQYF,TGTGCCAGCAGTTTCGGGGACGGGTCCTACGAGCAGTACTTC
TRBV7-9,TRBJ2-7,-,many,CASTSVDEQYF,TGTGCCAGCACCTCTGTTGACGAGCAGTACTTC
TRBV3-1,TRBJ1-2,-,many,CASSQEVGGGYTF,TGTGCCAGCAGCCAAGAGGTCGGTGGGGGCTACACCTTC
TRBV7-9,TRBJ2-7,-,many,CASSSQEGVTYEQYF,TGTGCCAGCAGCTCCCAGGAAGGGGTGACCTACGAGCAGTACTTC
TRBV5-1,TRBJ1-1,-,many,CASSSGTLNTEAFF,TGCGCCAGCAGCTCCGGGACGCTGAACACTGAAGCTTTCTTT
TRBV2,TRBJ2-5,TRBD1,many,CASPRDRGRRETQYF,TGTGCCAGCCCCCGGGACAGGGGGCGCAGGGAGACCCAGTACTTC
TRBV7-2,TRBJ2-7,-,many,CASSLGGQSYEQYF,TGTGCCAGCAGCTTGGGGGGTCAATCCTACGAGCAGTACTTC
TRBV5-1,TRBJ1-1,-,many,CASSSGTSTYNTEAFF,TGCGCCAGCAGCTCCGGGACAAGCACCTACAACACTGAAGCTTTCTTT
TRBV6-5,TRBJ1-5,-,-,CASSYEFPHF,TGTGCCAGCAGTTACGAGTTCCCGCATTTT
TRBV5-1,TRBJ1-4,TRBD1,many,CASSLQGTATNEKLFF,TGCGCCAGCAGCTTGCAAGGGACAGCAACTAATGAAAAACTGTTTTTT
TRBV12-3/TRBV12-4,TRBJ2-3,-,-,CASRSGGTDTQYF,TGTGCCAGCAGATCGGGGGGCACAGATACGCAGTATTTT
TRBV25-1,TRBJ2-7,-,many,CASQGFQSYEQYF,TGTGCCAGTCAGGGATTTCAATCCTACGAGCAGTACTTC
TRBV4-3,TRBJ2-1,-,many,CASSPNYVGQEGHFYNEQFF,TGCGCCAGCAGCCCTAACTACGTCGGCCAGGAGGGACATTTTTACAATGAGCAGTTCTTC
TRBV20-1,TRBJ2-7,-,many,CSARDSRGDYEQYF,TGCAGTGCTAGAGATTCGCGGGGAGACTACGAGCAGTACTTC
TRBV9,TRBJ1-1,-,many,CASSAHTEGTEAFF,TGTGCCAGCAGCGCGCACACAGAGGGCACTGAAGCTTTCTTT
TRBV7-6,TRBJ2-1,-,many,CASSPRPDDEQFF,TGTGCCAGCAGCCCCCGCCCTGATGATGAGCAGTTCTTC
TRBV20-1,TRBJ1-5,-,many,CSARDLGLQSNQPQHF,TGCAGTGCTAGAGATTTAGGGCTCCAGAGCAATCAGCCCCAGCATTTT
TRBV5-1,TRBJ1-1,TRBD1,many,CASSPGQANTEAFF,TGCGCCAGCAGCCCGGGACAGGCGAACACTGAAGCTTTCTTT
TRBV4-1,TRBJ2-3,TRBD1,many,CASSQGTGGFADTQYF,TGCGCCAGCAGCCAGGGGACAGGGGGCTTCGCAGATACGCAGTATTTT
TRBV20-1,TRBJ2-3,TRBD1,many,CSASSPTGGVGDTQYF,TGCAGTGCTAGCTCCCCCACAGGGGGAGTAGGAGATACGCAGTATTTT
TRBV2,TRBJ2-7,-,many,CASKMGGYEQYF,TGTGCCAGCAAGATGGGGGGCTACGAGCAGTACTTC
TRBV12-3/TRBV12-4,TRBJ1-1,TRBD1,many,CASRHRGRRTEAFF,TGTGCCAGCAGACACAGGGGGCGCCGAACTGAAGCTTTCTTT
TRBV9,TRBJ1-3,-,many,CASSVETRRRSGNTIYF,TGTGCCAGCAGCGTAGAAACTCGCAGGCGCTCTGGAAACACCATATATTTT